Below are 5 T cell receptor beta chains sequenced from a single sample in a study of T cell changes during pregnancy in multiple sclerosis. Repertoires were generated with immunoSEQ multiplex PCR, while TCRdb's copy carries only in-frame clones and drops some. The sample holds under 60,000 clones, 94% seen once. Sample: CD4+ T cells from peripheral blood mononuclear cells, taken in the third trimester of pregnancy. These receptors originate from a female donor with multiple sclerosis, enrolled in a pregnancy study.

The V call is TRBV29-1, the J call TRBJ1-2; D remains unclear. The CDR3 covers 14 residues. The germline V gene has CDR1 SQVTM and CDR2 ANQGSEA. V dropped 5 bases and J dropped 1 base, with 14 bases sitting between them. The CDR3 bases are TGCAGCGTTTTACCGGGTTTGGGTAACTATGGCTACACCTTC. Its protein product is CSVLPGLGNYGYTF. Looking up the rest from reference TRBV29-1 and TRBJ1-2 gives the full variable domain: SAVISQKPSRDICQRGTSLTIQCQVDSQVTMMFWYRQQPGQSLTLIATANQGSEATYESGFVIDKFPISRPNLTFSTLTVSNMSPEDSSIYLCSVLPGLGNYGYTFGSGTRLTVV.

This clone appeared a single time. This chain connects TRBV28 to TRBJ1-2, with 8 bases that match TRBD1. The CDR3 has 15 residues. The ends lost 8 bases at V and 4 bases at J; junction bases unmatched: 12. Germline CDR1 reads MDHEN; CDR2 reads SYDVKM. CDR3 sequence (DNA): TGTGCCAGCGTACAAATACCGGACAGGGCCTATGGCTACACCTTC. Encoded protein: CASVQIPDRAYGYTF.

This chain joins TRBV30 and TRBJ2-5; weak D call: TRBD1 (6 bases). Per germline, CDR1 GTSNPN and CDR2 SVGIG (reference sequence). This CDR3 spans 15 amino acids. Trimming left V 2 bases short and J 7 bases short, with 20 bases between. The CDR3 spells CAWSPRGGPTGTQYF. CDR3 DNA: TGTGCCTGGAGTCCCCGAGGGGGTCCGACGGGGACCCAGTACTTC.

The chain employs TRBV11-2 and TRBJ1-4; 9 bases fit TRBD1. CDR1 is SGHAT, CDR2 FQNNGV, per germline. CDR3 length: 15 amino acids. V dropped 4 bases and J dropped 4; count of bases not matched to a gene: 4. CDR3 sequence reads: CASSSDRGYNEKLFF. CDR3 in DNA: TGTGCCAGCAGCTCGGACAGGGGATATAATGAAAAACTGTTTTTT.

This clone was detected once. This chain connects TRBV9 to TRBJ2-2; 12 bases are a match to TRBD2. The V gene's germline CDR1 is SGDLS and CDR2 YYNGEE. With V trimmed by 3 bases and J by 6 bases, 3 bases remained unmatched. This CDR3 has 15 residues. CDR3 coding DNA: TGTGCCAGCAGCGGCCCTAGCGGGAGGGCCGGGGAGCTGTTTTTT. Amino acids: CASSGPSGRAGELFF.